Below, 9 T cell receptor beta chains from the same sample are listed, as sequenced in a study of chemoradiotherapy in HPV16-positive cancers. Repertoires were generated with immunoSEQ multiplex PCR, while TCRdb's copy carries only in-frame clones and drops some. This table holds about 33,000 clones, about 85% found once. The material was blood, obtained from a patient who underwent chemoradiotherapy. These receptors were obtained from a human donor with HPV-associated anogenital cancer.

Points on this clone: Other DNA variants within this sample encode the same CDR3. Written as DNA, the CDR3 is TGTGCCAGCAGGACCGAAGTGTACGAGCAGTACTTC. Protein product: CASRTEVYEQYF. This rearrangement joins TRBV6-1 to TRBJ2-7; D gene unclear. Trimming removed 6 bases from V and 4 bases from J, with 10 bases in between. Germline loops: CDR1 MNHNS, CDR2 SASEGT. There are 12 residues in the CDR3.

V and J are TRBV19 and TRBJ1-1; TRBD1 aligns across 10 bases. This CDR3 is built from 14 residues. Germline CDR1 LNHDA, CDR2 SQIVND (reference sequence). The V segment lost 3 bases and the J segment 7 bases; nucleotides outside the gene matches: 5. CDR3 nucleotide sequence: TGTGCCAGTAGTATCGGGGGGACAGGGGTTGAAGCTTTCTTT. This translates into CASSIGGTGVEAFF.

The chain recombines TRBV29-1 with TRBJ2-5; 11 nucleotides match TRBD2. The CDR3 has 12 amino acids. The junction had 2 bases not matched to a gene; V was cut back by 6 bases and J by 5 bases. Germline-derived CDR1 and CDR2 are SQVTM and ANQGSEA. CDR3 residues: CSVRLAGETQYF. The CDR3 DNA follows: TGCAGCGTACGACTAGCGGGGGAGACCCAGTACTTC.

The chain employs TRBV2 and TRBJ1-2; no clear D gene. The CDR3 covers 15 residues. Between the trimmed V and J ends, which lost 2 bases and 6 bases, there was a span of 16 bases. Germline values: CDR1 SNHLY, CDR2 FYNNEI. In DNA, the CDR3 is TGTGCCAGCAGTGAATTTATCGCACTCACTGATGGCTACACCTTC. Translated: CASSEFIALTDGYTF.

The table lists this clone with a count of one. This chain joins TRBV14 and TRBJ1-6; 7 nucleotides align to TRBD1. The CDR3 has 15 residues. From germline, CDR1 is SGHDN and CDR2 FVKESK. V gave up 5 bases and J gave up 8 bases; unmatched junction bases: 9. CDR3 protein: CASSDHPGGDSPLHF. For the CDR3, the DNA is TGTGCCAGCAGCGACCACCCAGGGGGGGATTCACCCCTCCACTTT. Full variable domain (rest looked up from reference TRBV14 and TRBJ1-6): EAGVTQFPSHSVIEKGQTVTLRCDPISGHDNLYWYRRVMGKEIKFLLHFVKESKQDESGMPNNRFLAERTGGTYSTLKVQPAELEDSGVYFCASSDHPGGDSPLHFGNGTRLTVT.

The rearrangement joins TRBV4-2 to TRBJ1-2; D remains ambiguous. V was shortened by 1 base and J by 0 bases, with 6 bases between the two germline ends. Germline values: CDR1 LGHNA, CDR2 YNFKEQ. CDR3 length: 14 residues. CDR3 DNA sequence: TGTGCCAGCAGCCAAGTTGTCTCTAACTATGGCTACACCTTC. Protein sequence: CASSQVVSNYGYTF.

The chain combines TRBV5-1 with TRBJ1-1; perhaps TRBD1 as D (6 bases). The ends were cut back, 4 bases at V and 1 base at J, with 11 bases in the middle. Germline V gene lookup returns CDR1 SGHRS and CDR2 YFSETQ. This CDR3 has 14 residues. This CDR3 is CASSSRGQNTEAFF. CDR3 bases: TGCGCCAGCAGCAGCAGGGGACAGAACACTGAAGCTTTCTTT.

The CDR3 loop is CASSERKGIVTEAFF. The CDR3 nucleotides are TGTGCCAGCAGTGAGAGGAAGGGGATTGTCACTGAAGCTTTCTTT. V and J are TRBV6-1 and TRBJ1-1, with a tentative D call TRBD1 (5 bases). The CDR3 covers 15 residues. Trimming left V 3 bases short and J 4 bases short, with 15 bases between. Germline V gives CDR1 MNHNS, CDR2 SASEGT.

This chain uses TRBV28 with TRBJ1-1; D may be TRBD1 (5 bases). CDR1 and CDR2 from the germline V gene are MDHEN and SYDVKM. The ends were cut back, 9 bases at V and 4 bases at J, with 15 bases in the middle. The CDR3 is 13 residues long. CDR3 coding DNA: TGTGCCAGTCCGGGACCCCGACCCACTGAAGCTTTCTTT. This sequence encodes CASPGPRPTEAFF.